This TCR beta chain was recorded in a study of blood T cell repertoires in COVID-19. Study background: Material from acute and convalescent COVID-19 was sourced from the United States, Italy and Spain. PBMCs, B-cell-depleted T cells, or T cells were the source of the cDNA or gDNA that made up the material.

V was cut by 5 bases and J by 0 bases, with 11 bases left in between. CDR1 is MNHEY, CDR2 SVGAGI, per germline. The CDR3 covers 14 residues. In the original processing: Nucleated cell number was recorded as an estimate derived from reference gene primer amplification. This table comes from immunoSEQ multiplex PCR, and its TCRdb copy is limited to in-frame clones, with some not included. V, J and clone size reflect that table, while D and trimming were determined from the DNA. Found here are tens of thousands of clones, about 86% of them singletons; the top ten hold more than 3.5%. This clone was seen a single time.

Input material: peripheral blood. The V gene is TRBV6-5, the J gene TRBJ2-7; possible D gene TRBD1, 6 bases. The receptor's source is a man aged 45 to 65 with acute or convalescent COVID-19. CDR3 sequence: CASSKRGNSYEQYF. CDR3 nucleotides: TGTGCCAGCAGTAAAAGGGGGAACTCCTACGAGCAGTACTTC.